Each of the 24 T cell receptor beta chains below was sequenced from the same sample in a study. In TCRdb, the 5' RACE reads were re-called with MiXCR into one record per CDR3 protein. This sample yields over 5,000 distinct CDR3 sequences, of which around 31% are seen a single time; around 5% belongs to the top ten. The sample taken for sequencing was naive CD4+ T cells sorted from a lymph node. Subset given: naive CD4+ T cells, CD4+CD45RA+CD25-. The receptors originated from a female donor with breast cancer.

By frequency in the sample, this clonotype is medium-sized. The V call is TRBV5-1, the J call TRBJ2-1, with a possible D match to TRBD1 (5 bases). CDR1 and CDR2 (germline): SGHRS, YFSETQ. The V and J ends lost 0 bases and 6 bases respectively, with 10 bases between them. The CDR3 runs 14 residues. The CDR3 DNA follows: TGCGCCAGCAGCTTGGGAGACAGAATCAATGAGCAGTTCTTC. Its protein product is CASSLGDRINEQFF.

This clonotype is judged large. V and J are TRBV11-2 and TRBJ2-5; D remains unclear. In germline, CDR1 is SGHAT, CDR2 FQNNGV. There are 13 residues in the CDR3. The V end lost 4 bases, the J end lost 5 bases, and 11 bases lay between the germline ends. This CDR3 is CASSYGDWETQYF. For the CDR3, the DNA is TGTGCCAGCAGCTATGGGGATTGGGAGACCCAGTACTTC.

In its sample, this clonotype ranks as medium-sized (0.01 to 0.1%). The chain couples TRBV6-5 to TRBJ1-1, with D uncertain. V was clipped by 6 bases and J by 7 bases, with 12 bases between them. The CDR3 has 12 amino acids. The germline gives CDR1 MNHEY, CDR2 SVGAGI. CDR3 residues: CASSSYGVEAFF. CDR3 DNA: TGTGCCAGCAGCTCGTACGGGGTTGAAGCTTTCTTT.

A few counts support this clonotype. The CDR3 nucleotides read TGCGCCAGCAGCCAAGCTTTGATCTGGCAGAACCCCGAAGCTTTCTTT. This sequence encodes CASSQALIWQNPEAFF. The chain combines TRBV4-1 with TRBJ1-1; D not resolved. This CDR3 spans 16 amino acids. Germline-derived CDR1 and CDR2 are MGHRA and YSYEKL. V was pared by 1 base and J by 8 bases, with 20 bases between.

This clonotype appeared a few times. This may stem from a read error, because a much larger clone lies one nucleotide away. The chain joins TRBV18 to TRBJ2-7; D is unresolved. This CDR3 is 15 amino acids long. Between the trimmed V and J ends, which lost 5 bases and 3 bases, there was a span of 17 bases. Germline loops: CDR1 KGHSH, CDR2 LQKENI. The CDR3 coding sequence is TGTGCCAGCTCAGGCACGGGCACTGGCATCTACGAGCAGTACTTC. This gives the protein CASSGTGTGIYEQYF.

This chain uses TRBV12-3 or TRBV12-4 with TRBJ1-5; no reliable D call. Trimming removed 5 bases from V and 6 bases from J, with 23 bases in between. This CDR3 has 17 amino acids. The chain's CDR3 is CASSQSPAVVFGQPQHF. The CDR3 DNA follows: TGTGCCAGCAGTCAAAGCCCCGCAGTGGTTTTCGGTCAGCCCCAGCATTTT.

For the CDR3, the DNA is TGCAGTGCTAGAGATCGGAGGGGTAATCAGCCCCAGCATTTT. It codes for CSARDRRGNQPQHF. The chain couples TRBV20-1 to TRBJ1-5; D possibly corresponds to TRBD1 (5 bases). Per the germline V gene, CDR1 is DFQATT and CDR2 is SNEGSKA (reference sequence). The V gene lost 0 bases and the J gene lost 4 bases, with 10 bases spanning the gap. The CDR3 has 14 residues.

The rearrangement joins TRBV23-1 to TRBJ2-1; D call uncertain. TRBV23-1 is an open reading frame, and its role is uncertain. The V gene lost 10 bases and the J gene lost 10 bases, with 17 bases spanning the gap. The CDR3 extends over 12 amino acids. The CDR3 DNA reads as TGCGCCAACCGGGCCCGGCGAGAGGAGCAGTTCTTC. It codes for CANRARREEQFF.

This clonotype was found a few times. The chain carries TRBV7-4 and TRBJ2-1; 12 bases map to TRBD2. The V gene end was trimmed by 3 bases and the J gene end by 9 bases; junction bases not matched to a gene: 6. This CDR3 contains 15 residues. Germline assignment: CDR1 SGHVT and CDR2 SQSDAQ. The CDR3 reads CASSLTSGRSGEQFF. Written as DNA, the CDR3 is TGTGCCAGCAGCTTGACTAGCGGGAGATCCGGTGAGCAGTTCTTC.

The rearrangement joins TRBV20-1 to TRBJ2-2, with D possibly TRBD2 on 5 matching bases. The CDR3 contains 13 residues. Germline loops: CDR1 DFQATT, CDR2 SNEGSKA (reference sequence). Between the trimmed V and J ends, which lost 3 bases and 8 bases, there was a span of 13 bases. CDR3 residues: CSASRASGGELFF. The CDR3, as DNA: TGCAGTGCTAGTCGGGCCTCGGGGGGGGAGCTGTTTTTT.

CDR3 protein: CSASEGYGANLEQYF. The CDR3, as DNA: TGCAGTGCGTCGGAGGGGTACGGGGCTAATCTCGAGCAGTACTTC. This chain connects TRBV20-1 to TRBJ2-7; TRBD2 is a possible D gene (6 bases). Germline CDR1 and CDR2: DFQATT and SNEGSKA (reference sequence). V lost 6 bases and J 6 bases, leaving 24 bases between the germline ends. This CDR3 contains 15 residues.

The chain has TRBV6-5 and TRBJ2-7; D unresolved. V lost 9 bases and J 4 bases, leaving 10 bases between the germline ends. The CDR3 sequence is 11 residues long. The V gene's germline CDR1 is MNHEY and CDR2 SVGAGI. This CDR3 reads CASRSLYEQYF. The CDR3 DNA sequence: TGTGCCAGTCGGTCGTTGTACGAGCAGTACTTC.

The rearrangement uses TRBV20-1 and TRBJ2-1; D is perhaps TRBD1 (6 bases). V dropped 6 bases and J dropped 3 bases, with 9 bases sitting between them. The CDR3 loop spans 12 amino acids. Germline loops: CDR1 DFQATT, CDR2 SNEGSKA (reference sequence). The CDR3 sequence: CSAEGVYNEQFF. The CDR3 nucleotides are TGCAGTGCAGAGGGGGTCTACAATGAGCAGTTCTTC.

V and J are TRBV4-2 and TRBJ1-1; 11 positions agree with TRBD1. V was pared by 2 bases and J by 1 base, with 9 bases of the junction left unmatched. The germline CDR1 and CDR2 sequences are LGHNA and YNFKEQ. CDR3 size: 18 residues. The CDR3 bases are TGTGCCAGCAGCCAACCCGGACAGGGGGCTAAGGGGAACACTGAAGCTTTCTTT. Translated: CASSQPGQGAKGNTEAFF.

The chain is built from TRBV5-1 and TRBJ2-5; the match to TRBD2 covers 7 bases. V trimming: 0 bases; J trimming: 5 bases; junction bases outside the gene matches: 7. The CDR3 is 15 residues long. Germline V gives CDR1 SGHRS, CDR2 YFSETQ. CDR3 sequence (DNA): TGCGCCAGCAGCTTGGCGGCGGAGCGGGGCGAGACCCAGTACTTC. Translation gives CASSLAAERGETQYF. The full variable domain, in which reference TRBV5-1 and TRBJ2-5 provide the parts outside the CDR3, is KAGVTQTPRYLIKTRGQQVTLSCSPISGHRSVSWYQQTPGQGLQFLFEYFSETQRNKGNFPGRFSGRQFSNSRSEMNVSTLELGDSALYLCASSLAAERGETQYFGPGTRLLVL.

As concerns this clonotype: With a much larger clone just one base away, this may be a read error. The J gene is TRBJ2-1, the V gene TRBV6-5, with D perhaps matching TRBD2 (5 bases). There are 14 residues in the CDR3. V lost 3 bases to trimming and J lost 9 bases, with 15 bases between them. Per germline, CDR1 MNHEY and CDR2 SVGAGI. CDR3 coding DNA: TGTGCCAGCAGTTATGAGCTAGCACCCAGTGAGCAGTTCTTC. Its protein product is CASSYELAPSEQFF.

The DNA for the CDR3 is TGTGCCAGCAGCTTTACGCTCTCTGGGGCCAACGTCCTGACTTTC. It encodes CASSFTLSGANVLTF. The chain couples TRBV5-5 to TRBJ2-6; D call uncertain. The germline V gene encodes CDR1 SGHKS and CDR2 YYEKEE (reference sequence). Trimming cost V 2 bases and J 0 bases, with 6 bases left between them. The CDR3 is made up of 15 amino acids.

Concerning this clonotype itself: A much larger clone lies a single base off, so this may be a read error. The rearrangement joins TRBV4-1 to TRBJ2-7; 10 nucleotides match TRBD2. CDR1 is MGHRA and CDR2 is YSYEKL in the germline V gene. The trim removed 2 bases at V and 1 base at J, leaving 8 bases unmatched. The CDR3 sequence is 17 residues long. In DNA, the CDR3 is TGCGCCAGCAGCCAACTAGCGGGAGTCATTCCTTCCTACGAGCAGTACTTC. This encodes CASSQLAGVIPSYEQYF.

By share, this clonotype ranks as medium-sized. This chain connects TRBV20-1 to TRBJ1-3; TRBD1 is a possible D gene (5 bases). The CDR3 consists of 16 residues. V lost 3 bases and J lost 0, with 15 bases in between. The germline gives CDR1 DFQATT, CDR2 SNEGSKA (reference sequence). The CDR3 region has the DNA TGCAGTGCTAGGGGTAGTAGGGGAGTCTCTGGAAACACCATATATTTT. It specifies CSARGSRGVSGNTIYF.

To note about this clonotype: A much more abundant neighbour one base away suggests this may be a read error. This rearrangement joins TRBV5-1 to TRBJ1-1, with D tentatively TRBD1 (6 bases). Germline lookup yields CDR1 SGHRS and CDR2 YFSETQ. CDR3 length: 15 residues. The CDR3, as DNA: TGCGCCGGCAGCTTGGGGGGCAGCCTGAACACTGAAGCTTTCTTT. It is translated as CAGSLGGSLNTEAFF.

This clonotype was recorded once. The chain recombines TRBV5-5 with TRBJ2-1, with 8 bases lining up with TRBD2. The V segment lost 6 bases and the J segment 6 bases; nucleotides outside the gene matches: 11. The germline CDR1 and CDR2 sequences are SGHKS and YYEKEE (reference sequence). This CDR3 has 15 amino acids. The CDR3 reads CASTLAGRPPNEQFF. The CDR3, as DNA: TGTGCCAGCACCTTAGCGGGAAGGCCCCCCAATGAGCAGTTCTTC.

Sample share makes this clonotype medium-sized. The chain joins TRBV6-6 to TRBJ2-1, with TRBD1 as a possible D gene (5 bases). Looked up from germline, CDR1 is MNHNY and CDR2 is SVGAGI (reference sequence). The CDR3 consists of 15 residues. V lost 2 bases and J lost 5, with 13 bases in between. The CDR3 spells CASSYRGLVNNEQFF. In DNA, the CDR3 is TGTGCCAGCAGTTACAGGGGTCTAGTCAACAATGAGCAGTTCTTC.

This clonotype appeared a single time. V is TRBV5-1 and J is TRBJ1-5; D is ambiguous. CDR3 length: 14 amino acids. CDR1 SGHRS and CDR2 YFSETQ come from the germline V gene. Trimming shortened V by 0 bases and J by 7 bases, and 11 bases separated the two germline ends. In DNA form, the CDR3 reads TGCGCCAGCAGCTTGGGTGGGGTGAGACAGCCCCAGCATTTT. It specifies CASSLGGVRQPQHF.

Sample share makes this clonotype large. Germline is not matched at one junction end, which may reflect a read error. This chain connects TRBV29-1 to TRBJ1-1; D may be TRBD1 (6 bases). The germline V gene has CDR1 SQVTM and CDR2 ANQGSEA. The CDR3 consists of 12 residues. CDR3: CSVQGRDTEAFF. The CDR3 DNA reads TGCAGCGTACAGGGTAGGGACACTGAAGCTTTCTTC. The whole variable domain, remainder taken from reference TRBV29-1 and TRBJ1-1, is SAVISQKPSRDICQRGTSLTIQCQVDSQVTMMFWYRQQPGQSLTLIATANQGSEATYESGFVIDKFPISRPNLTFSTLTVSNMSPEDSSIYLCSVQGRDTEAFFGQGTRLTVV.